The sequence of this T cell receptor beta chain was determined in a study of regulatory T cells in long-lasting Graves disease (dated by TCRdb to the early 2020s). Notes on the research overall: Persistent Graves' disease was defined as antithyroid drug treatment for over 5 years with persistently positive TSH receptor autoantibodies. This study used TCR sequencing and RNA sequencing of peripheral blood to compare persistent Graves' disease patients against newly diagnosed Graves' disease patients. In the clinical cohort, patients with persistent Graves' disease had used antithyroid drugs for an average of about 9.3 years. A total of 33 samples underwent TCR sequencing: about 13 from persistent and about 20 from newly diagnosed Graves' disease patients. The study was registered as a clinical trial and conducted in China.

The time point label, read with the paper, signifies: persistent/refractory GD, antithyroid drugs over 5 years with positive TRAb. RNA was extracted from PBMCs in TRIzol for both TCR sequencing and RNA sequencing. The diagnosis of Graves' disease followed American Thyroid Association guidelines. Recruitment of patients was carried out at an endocrinology department in Xi'an, China. From each patient, approximately 10 milliliters of peripheral blood was collected into an EDTA anticoagulant tube. PBMCs were isolated by Ficoll Paque Plus density gradient separation without further T cell sorting. RNA quality was checked with an Agilent 2100 Bioanalyzer and agarose gel, and concentration with a NanoDrop 2000. The library was made by multiplex PCR. For sequencing, an Illumina HiSeq 4000 was employed. CDR3 regions were amplified by Arm-PCR with iRepertoire HTBI primers to construct TCR beta libraries. PCR products were gel purified before sequencing. As for how the authors treated the data: Across samples, 60 to 75 TRBV and 13 to 15 TRBJ segments were identified and used for gene usage analysis of CDR3 amino acid clonotypes. COPE and FqMerger were used to merge filtered high-quality paired reads into contigs. BLAST was used to align contigs to IMGT TRBV, TRBD and TRBJ reference genes, and CDR3 was defined according to IMGT. Clonotypes above 0.1% frequency were classified as highly expanded clones. Repertoire diversity was measured by Shannon entropy, and V-J evenness by the Gini coefficient. A clonotype found in more than one individual was treated as public. In TCRdb, the public reads were trimmed at Q25 with fastp and aligned with MiXCR, with productive beta chains retained. A single entry per CDR3 protein holds the most common genes and DNA from its merged rows. The V and J calls and clone size are TCRdb's, not the authors'. The sample yields about 660,000 distinct CDR3 sequences; roughly 30% were counted once. The ten largest make up 42% of the sample.

After removal of 7 bases from V and 8 bases from J, the junction retains 11 bases not matched to a gene. The CDR3 holds 13 amino acids from the cysteine to the phenylalanine. Only CDR3 DNA is held: 39 bases, read in frame from base 1. CDR1 and CDR2 are read off the germline V gene as SNHLY and FYNNEI. Overall study outcomes, separate from this receptor: Compared with newly diagnosed patients, persistent Graves' disease patients had lower TCR Shannon entropy and fewer highly expanded clones, which suggests clonal expansion. TRBV28, TRBJ1-2 and TRBJ2-5 were preferentially used in persistent disease, while TRBV20-1 and TRBJ2-1 were favored in newly diagnosed disease. The authors acknowledged the small sample size as a limitation that may reduce accuracy. More public clonotypes were shared among persistent patients (roughly 2,900) than among newly diagnosed patients (just under 1,000). Because the primary lesion, thyroid tissue, could not be accessed, the study looked at peripheral blood alone. Only the TCR beta chain was sequenced and analyzed.

The sample holds many counts of this clonotype. Its specific antigen is unknown. No base qualities exist here, and no much larger clone lies one base off it. The chain couples TRBV2 to TRBJ2-7; TRBD2 agrees with 7 junctional bases. This clonotype was sampled from a female donor with Graves disease. The input for sequencing was peripheral blood mononuclear cells (PBMCs), taken when the disease was refractory, from a patient treated with antithyroid drugs. The nucleotide sequence is given as TGTGCCAGCACCTCCTCGTCGGGAGGCCAGCAGTACTTC. This sequence encodes CASTSSSGGQQYF.